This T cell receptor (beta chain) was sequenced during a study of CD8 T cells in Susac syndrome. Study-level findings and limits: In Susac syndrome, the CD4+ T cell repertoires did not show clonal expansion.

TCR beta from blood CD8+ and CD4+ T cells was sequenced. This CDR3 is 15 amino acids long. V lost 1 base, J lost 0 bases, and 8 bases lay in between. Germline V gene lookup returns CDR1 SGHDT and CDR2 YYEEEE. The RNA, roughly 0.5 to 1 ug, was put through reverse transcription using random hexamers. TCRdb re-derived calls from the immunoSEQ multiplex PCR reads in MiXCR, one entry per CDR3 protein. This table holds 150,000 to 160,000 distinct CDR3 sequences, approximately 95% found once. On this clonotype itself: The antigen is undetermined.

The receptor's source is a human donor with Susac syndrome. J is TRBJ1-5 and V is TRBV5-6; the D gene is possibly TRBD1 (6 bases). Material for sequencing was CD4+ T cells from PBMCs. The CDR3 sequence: CASSLRGGSNQPQHF. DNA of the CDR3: TGTGCCAGCAGCTTGAGAGGGGGTAGCAATCAGCCCCAGCATTTT.